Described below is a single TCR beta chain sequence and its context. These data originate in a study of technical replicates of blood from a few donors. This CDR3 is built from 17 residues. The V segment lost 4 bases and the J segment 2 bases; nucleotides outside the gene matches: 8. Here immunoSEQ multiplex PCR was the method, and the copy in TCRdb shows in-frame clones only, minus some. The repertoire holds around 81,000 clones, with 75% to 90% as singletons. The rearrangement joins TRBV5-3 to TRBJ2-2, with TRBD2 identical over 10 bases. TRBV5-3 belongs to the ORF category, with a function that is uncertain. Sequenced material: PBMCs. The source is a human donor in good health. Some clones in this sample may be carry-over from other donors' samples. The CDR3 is CARSPKTSGINTGELFF. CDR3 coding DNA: TGTGCCAGAAGCCCAAAAACTAGCGGGATTAACACCGGGGAGCTGTTTTTT.